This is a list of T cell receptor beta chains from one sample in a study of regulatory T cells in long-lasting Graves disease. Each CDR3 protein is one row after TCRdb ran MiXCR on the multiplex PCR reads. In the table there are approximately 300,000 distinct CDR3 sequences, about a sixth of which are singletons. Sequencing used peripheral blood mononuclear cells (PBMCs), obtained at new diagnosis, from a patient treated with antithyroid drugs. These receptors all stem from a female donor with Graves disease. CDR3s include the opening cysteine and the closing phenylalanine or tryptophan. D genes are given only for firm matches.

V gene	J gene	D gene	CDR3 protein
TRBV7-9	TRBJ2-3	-	CASSLVGLTDTQYF
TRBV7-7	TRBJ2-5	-	CASSPTPSEVETQYF
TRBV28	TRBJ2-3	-	CASSLEISTDTQYF
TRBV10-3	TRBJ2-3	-	CAIRASIGADTQYF
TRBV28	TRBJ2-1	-	CASSLTASSPINNEQFF
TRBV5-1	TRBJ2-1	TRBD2	CASSHGTSGRFPPSYNEQFF
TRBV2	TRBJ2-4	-	CASIQNKNIQYF
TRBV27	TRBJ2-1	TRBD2	CASKQTSGYNEQFF
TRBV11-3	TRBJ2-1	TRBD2	CASSSPSPADLGFSGSSYNEQFF
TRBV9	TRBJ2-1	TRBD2	CASSVGAGGLTVF
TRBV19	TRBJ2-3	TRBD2	CASSPSGAGGTDTQYF
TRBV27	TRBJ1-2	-	CASSYSPIQGYGYTF
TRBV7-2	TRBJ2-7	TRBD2	CASSLGRRLAAVSYEQYF
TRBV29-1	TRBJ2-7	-	CSVGGIGQSYEQYF
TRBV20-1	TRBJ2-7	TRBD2	CSARDRWREAGYEQYF
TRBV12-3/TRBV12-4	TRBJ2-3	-	CASRLWSTDTQYF
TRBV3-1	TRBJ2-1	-	CASSPLDLSSYNEQFF
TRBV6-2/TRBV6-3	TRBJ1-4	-	CASRSRGSNEKLFF